Shown below are 3 T cell receptor beta chains from a single sample sequenced in a study of blood T cell repertoires in COVID-19. Method: immunoSEQ multiplex PCR; TCRdb's copy keeps in-frame clones and lacks some. There are fewer than 350,000 clones in the sample; around 90% occur only once, and 1.5% to 2% lies in the top ten. The sequenced material came from PBMCs or T cells enriched from blood (not recorded which). These receptors were collected from a woman between 18 and 29 years old with acute COVID-19.

The chain employs TRBV14 and TRBJ1-1, with TRBD1 matching 9 bases. Germline lookup yields CDR1 SGHDN and CDR2 FVKESK. This CDR3 is 12 amino acids long. Trimming cost V 3 bases and J 10 bases; bases outside gene matches: 3. The CDR3 sequence: CASSQGQGRAFF. Written as DNA, the CDR3 is TGTGCCAGCAGCCAGGGACAGGGACGAGCTTTCTTT.

The gene calls are TRBV11-2 and TRBJ2-1; 9 positions match TRBD1. The CDR3 has 16 amino acids. With 5 bases clipped from V and 1 base from J, the junction kept 6 bases outside the gene matches. The V gene's germline CDR1 is SGHAT and CDR2 FQNNGV. The CDR3 sequence is CASSPGDRVSYNEQFF. The CDR3 DNA is TGTGCCAGCAGCCCCGGGGACAGGGTGTCCTACAATGAGCAGTTCTTC.

This chain connects TRBV18 to TRBJ1-1; D may be TRBD1 (5 bases). The CDR3 has 13 residues. Trimming took off 4 bases at V and 2 bases at J, with 8 bases between the two ends. CDR1 and CDR2 from the germline V gene are KGHSH and LQKENI. CDR3 loop: CASSLGENTEAFF. Written as DNA, the CDR3 is TGTGCCAGCTCACTAGGGGAAAACACTGAAGCTTTCTTT.